The clone carrying this TCR beta chain was seen repeatedly, ten times or more. Its antigen is unknown. The data stem from a study of regulatory T cells in long-lasting Graves disease. Time point specified: newly diagnosed GD, antithyroid drugs for less than 3 months. After RNA was extracted from PBMCs, the TCR library was made from it. CDR1 and CDR2 from the germline V gene are SGHVS and FNYEAQ. V gave up 3 bases and J gave up 6 bases, with 15 bases separating them. This CDR3 contains 14 residues. TCR beta libraries were built with iRepertoire HTBI primers and Arm-PCR of CDR3 regions. TCRdb ran MiXCR on the multiplex PCR reads and lists one entry per CDR3 protein. The table has hundreds of thousands of distinct CDR3 sequences, about 16% seen once; the top ten hold about 17%. Study results and caveats: Possibly, accuracy suffered from the small sample size.

In addition, the sample was reused for a study of T cells in Graves' hyperthyroidism and ophthalmopathy. That paper notes: Uncontrolled infection, other autoimmune disease, pregnancy or lactation led to exclusion. Most thyroid-expanded clonotypes above 0.001 were also found in blood.

The genes are TRBV7-6 and TRBJ2-7; D may be TRBD1 (6 bases). The sequence was collected from a woman between 25 and 40 years old with Graves disease. The specimen was peripheral blood mononuclear cells (PBMCs), collected at new diagnosis, from a patient treated with antithyroid drugs. This CDR3 reads CASSFPMQGSEQYF. The CDR3 DNA reads TGTGCCAGCAGCTTTCCGATGCAGGGGAGCGAGCAGTACTTC.